This T cell receptor beta chain was captured in a study of identical twins. Points from the study as a whole: Cord blood beta clonotypes that were abundant carried fewer insertions, and memory repertoires showed no such trend. Researchers caution that invariant MAIT and iNKT cells could partly confound zero-insertion analyses.

TCRdb reanalysed the 5' RACE reads using MiXCR and keeps one entry per CDR3 protein. The sample shows hundreds of thousands of distinct CDR3 sequences, 8% to 9% of them seen only once. The J segment lost 0 bases and the V segment lost 2 bases, leaving 5 bases of the junction unmatched. This CDR3 comprises 16 residues. Germline V lookup: CDR1 MNHEY, CDR2 SVGAGI. This clonotype was detected a few times. What it binds is not known. The same data also contributed to another study, on yellow fever vaccine responses in identical twins. As that study records: After vaccination, twins' T cell response reportedly seemed partly convergent, partly personalized.

V gene TRBV6-5 combines with J gene TRBJ2-7; 9 bases map to TRBD2. The source of this sequence is a woman aged 18-30 years in good health. The material sequenced was PBMCs. The CDR3 bases are TGTGCCAGCAGTTACCCGCGGGAGGGAAGCTCCTACGAGCAGTACTTC. Protein product: CASSYPREGSSYEQYF.